This T cell receptor (beta chain) was captured in a study of shared clonotypes between healthy human individuals. Study-level results: Memory subsets generally showed lower estimated richness than naive subsets. Clonotypes which were not shared had lower generation probabilities than clonotypes that all four donors shared.

On this clone: Its specificity is not known.

The naive CD8 fraction comprised CD45RO-negative cells positively selected for CCR7 and excluded terminally differentiated effector memory CD45RA+ cells. The donor cohort consisted entirely of Caucasian adults residing in Nashville, Tennessee. Repertoires were generated with immunoSEQ multiplex PCR, while TCRdb's copy carries only in-frame clones and drops some. The sample comprises about 2,100,000 clones, about 93% of which are singletons, and roughly 1.8% rests with the top ten. V was cut by 6 bases and J by 1 base, with 13 bases left in between. Germline CDR1 and CDR2: MDHEN and SYDVKM. The length of the CDR3 is 15 residues.

V usage is TRBV28 and J usage is TRBJ2-1; D not resolved. Sequenced material: naive CD8+ T cells from PBMCs. This receptor was taken from a man between 18 and 29 years old in good health. Some clones in this sample may be carry-over from other donors' samples. CDR3 nucleotides: TGTGCCAGCAGGTCAACATTCGGGTCCTACAATGAGCAGTTCTTC. It codes for CASRSTFGSYNEQFF. Based on the CDR3 plus reference TRBV28 and TRBJ2-1, the full variable domain is DVKVTQSSRYLVKRTGEKVFLECVQDMDHENMFWYRQDPGLGLRLIYFSYDVKMKEKGDIPEGYSVSREKKERFSLILESASTNQTSMYLCASRSTFGSYNEQFFGPGTRLTVL.